Following are 2 T cell receptor beta chains from one sample sequenced in a study of CD8 T cells in Susac syndrome. Random hexamers served to reverse transcribe roughly 0.45 to 1 ug RNA. TCRdb called the immunoSEQ multiplex PCR reads again in MiXCR, with one record for every CDR3 protein. The table includes 300,000 or so distinct CDR3 sequences, 92% detected once. Sequenced: CD4+ T cells from PBMCs. The receptors were gathered from a human donor with multiple sclerosis.

The rearrangement uses TRBV7-2 and TRBJ2-1; 11 bases are a match to TRBD2. The CDR3 contains 15 residues. The J segment lost 9 bases and the V segment lost 5 bases, leaving 9 bases of the junction unmatched. Germline V gene lookup returns CDR1 SGHTA and CDR2 FQGNSA. DNA for the CDR3: TGTGCCAGCAGCCCGGCAGGACTAGCGGGTTTTGAGCAGTTCTTC. The encoded protein is CASSPAGLAGFEQFF.

The chain uses TRBV29-1 and TRBJ1-4; 10 bases agree with TRBD1. V gave up 8 bases and J gave up 8 bases; unmatched junction bases: 8. This CDR3 is built from 13 residues. CDR1 is SQVTM, CDR2 ANQGSEA, per germline. CDR3 bases: TGCAGCTTCTTCGGACAGGGGGAGGAAAAACTGTTTTTT. Its protein is CSFFGQGEEKLFF.